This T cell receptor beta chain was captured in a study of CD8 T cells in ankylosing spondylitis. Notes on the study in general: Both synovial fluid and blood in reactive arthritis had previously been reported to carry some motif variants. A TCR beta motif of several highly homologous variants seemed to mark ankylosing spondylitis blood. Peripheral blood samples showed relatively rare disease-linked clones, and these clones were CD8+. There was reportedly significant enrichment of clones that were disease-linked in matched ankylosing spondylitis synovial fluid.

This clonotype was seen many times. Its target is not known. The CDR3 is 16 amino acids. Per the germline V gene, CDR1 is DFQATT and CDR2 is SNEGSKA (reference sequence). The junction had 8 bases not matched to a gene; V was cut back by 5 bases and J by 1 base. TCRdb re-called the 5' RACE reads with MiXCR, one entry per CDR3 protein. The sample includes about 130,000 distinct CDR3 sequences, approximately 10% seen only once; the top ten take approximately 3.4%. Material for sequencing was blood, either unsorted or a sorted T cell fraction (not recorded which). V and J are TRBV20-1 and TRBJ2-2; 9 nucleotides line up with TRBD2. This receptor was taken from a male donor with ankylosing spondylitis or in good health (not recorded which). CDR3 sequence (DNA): TGCAGTGCTCCCTCGCTAGCGGGGCTGAACACCGGGGAGCTGTTTTTT. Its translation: CSAPSLAGLNTGELFF.